One and the same sample provided the 29 T cell receptor beta chains below, sequenced in a study of blood T cell repertoires in COVID-19. Some clones are missing from TCRdb's copy, which holds only in-frame ones; the method was immunoSEQ multiplex PCR. The sample lists more than 200,000 clones; 82% were seen once. Input material: peripheral blood. The source of these receptors is a woman over 75 with COVID-19, enrolled during active disease.

The chain combines TRBV2 with TRBJ2-1, with 15 positions matching TRBD2. CDR1 and CDR2 from the germline V gene are SNHLY and FYNNEI. V lost 6 bases and J lost 0; bases outside the gene matches: 12. The length of the CDR3 is 20 residues. This CDR3 reads CASREIPGLAGGSSYNEQFF. DNA for the CDR3: TGTGCCAGCAGGGAAATACCGGGACTAGCGGGGGGAAGCTCCTACAATGAGCAGTTCTTC.

This rearrangement joins TRBV7-9 to TRBJ1-1, with unresolved D. The V and J ends lost 5 bases and 3 bases respectively, with 13 bases between them. The V gene's germline CDR1 is SEHNR and CDR2 FQNEAQ (reference sequence). The CDR3 covers 14 residues. CDR3 coding DNA: TGTGCCAGCAGCCTGGGCCTCGGGGACACTGAAGCTTTCTTT. Encoded protein: CASSLGLGDTEAFF.

This clone was counted a few times. The chain carries TRBV5-1 and TRBJ1-1; 9 positions match TRBD1. The germline V gene encodes CDR1 SGHRS and CDR2 YFSETQ. This CDR3 spans 15 amino acids. Trimming cost V 1 base and J 6 bases; bases outside gene matches: 7. The CDR3 is CASSLSDRGAAEAFF. The CDR3 DNA sequence: TGCGCCAGCAGCTTGAGCGACAGGGGGGCCGCTGAAGCTTTCTTT.

V gene TRBV13 combines with J gene TRBJ2-1; 8 nucleotides match TRBD2. V was pared by 2 bases and J by 9 bases, with 9 bases of the junction left unmatched. The germline V gene encodes CDR1 PRHDT and CDR2 FYEKMQ (reference sequence). The CDR3 consists of 15 residues. DNA for the CDR3: TGTGCCAGCAGCTTAAGGCGAACGGGGGGGCTTGAGCAGTTCTTC. This codes for CASSLRRTGGLEQFF.

The chain carries TRBV16 and TRBJ2-7, with 9 positions matching TRBD1. The CDR3 extends over 15 amino acids. CDR1 KGHSY and CDR2 FQNENV come from the germline V gene. V lost 1 base and J lost 5; bases outside the gene matches: 6. The CDR3 reads CASSQFGTGYNEQYF. The CDR3 DNA follows: TGTGCCAGCAGCCAATTCGGGACAGGGTACAACGAGCAGTACTTC.

This clone was observed a handful of times. The rearrangement joins TRBV27 to TRBJ2-6; 8 positions match TRBD1. V was clipped by 3 bases and J by 3 bases; unmatched bases: 4. The CDR3 has 16 amino acids. The germline V gene has CDR1 MNHEY and CDR2 SMNVEV (reference sequence). This CDR3 is CASSFTGGRGANVLTF. Here the CDR3 DNA reads TGTGCCAGCAGTTTCACAGGGGGACGTGGGGCCAACGTCCTGACTTTC.

The chain has TRBV5-1 and TRBJ1-2; 7 positions agree with TRBD1. The CDR3 has 13 residues. Losses at the gene ends were 3 bases for V and 4 bases for J; bases not matched to a gene: 3. Germline V gives CDR1 SGHRS, CDR2 YFSETQ. The CDR3 loop is CASSWTGGYGYTF. CDR3 sequence (DNA): TGCGCCAGCAGCTGGACAGGAGGCTATGGCTACACCTTC.

This clone was observed a single time. The CDR3: CASSLETVIPEAFF. Written as DNA, the CDR3 is TGTGCCAGCAGCTTAGAAACAGTGATCCCTGAAGCTTTCTTT. The V call is TRBV11-1, the J call TRBJ1-1; D is unclear. There are 14 residues in the CDR3. With 1 base removed from V and 6 bases from J, the gap between germline ends came to 12 bases. CDR1 is SGHAT and CDR2 is FQDESV in the germline V gene (reference sequence).

This clone was recorded once. This chain joins TRBV18 and TRBJ2-3; 10 nucleotides agree with TRBD1. CDR3 length: 14 amino acids. V was pared by 8 bases and J by 0 bases, with 2 bases of the junction left unmatched. The V gene's germline CDR1 is KGHSH and CDR2 LQKENI. The CDR3 loop reads CASRTGGSTDTQYF. The CDR3 DNA sequence: TGTGCCAGCAGGACAGGGGGGAGCACAGATACGCAGTATTTT.

This chain's CDR3 is CASSPGSVNIQYF. The CDR3 region has the DNA TGCGCCAGCAGCCCAGGGTCCGTAAACATTCAGTACTTC. The chain uses TRBV5-1 and TRBJ2-4; a weak D match, TRBD1 (5 bases). CDR1 and CDR2 from the germline V gene are SGHRS and YFSETQ. The V gene lost 4 bases and the J gene lost 6 bases, with 11 bases spanning the gap. CDR3 length equals 13 residues.

The V and J genes are TRBV5-8 and TRBJ1-1, with D possibly being TRBD1 (5 bases). The length of the CDR3 is 14 residues. CDR1 is SGHTS, CDR2 YDEGEE, per germline. The V end was cut by 1 base, the J end by 10 bases, with 17 bases between. The CDR3 sequence is CASSLTIQRGVAFF. Written as DNA, the CDR3 is TGTGCCAGCAGCTTGACTATTCAACGGGGGGTAGCTTTCTTT.

This CDR3 is CASSQDRNRGSYEQYF. CDR3 DNA sequence: TGTGCCAGCAGCCAAGACCGAAACAGGGGCTCCTACGAGCAGTACTTC. This sequence joins TRBV3-1 (or the pseudogene TRBV3-2) and TRBJ2-7; TRBD1 agrees at 7 bases. Germline CDR1 is LGHDT and CDR2 is YNNKEL (reference sequence). There are 16 residues in the CDR3. V shed 0 bases and J 0 bases; nucleotides not matched to a gene: 5.

The rearrangement uses TRBV11-3 and TRBJ2-3; D may be TRBD2 (7 bases). The CDR3 length is 16 residues. V dropped 1 base and J dropped 0 bases, with 11 bases sitting between them. Germline values: CDR1 SGHNT, CDR2 YENEEA. CDR3 protein: CASSLGGGLSTDTQYF. The CDR3 DNA reads TGTGCCAGCAGCTTAGGCGGGGGCCTTAGCACAGATACGCAGTATTTT. The variable domain in full, with the rest retrieved from reference TRBV11-3 and TRBJ2-3, is EAGVVQSPRYKIIEKKQPVAFWCNPISGHNTLYWYLQNLGQGPELLIRYENEEAVDDSQLPKDRFSAERLKGVDSTLKIQPAELGDSAVYLCASSLGGGLSTDTQYFGPGTRLTVL.

This clone was counted a few times. The V and J genes are TRBV19 and TRBJ1-4; 8 bases are shared with TRBD1. V lost 4 bases, J lost 5 bases, and 6 bases stayed unmatched. Per germline, CDR1 LNHDA and CDR2 SQIVND (reference sequence). This CDR3 spans 15 amino acids. CDR3 DNA: TGTGCCAGTAGTAACACAGGGGGACCCAATGAAAAACTGTTTTTT. Its protein is CASSNTGGPNEKLFF.

V usage is TRBV28 and J usage is TRBJ1-3; 10 nucleotides agree with TRBD1. The CDR3 is 16 amino acids. The V gene's germline CDR1 is MDHEN and CDR2 SYDVKM. With V trimmed by 8 bases and J by 0 bases, 7 bases remained unmatched. The CDR3 spells CASATGGFNSGNTIYF. CDR3 nucleotides: TGTGCCAGCGCGACAGGGGGCTTCAACTCTGGAAACACCATATATTTT.

Only one count was recorded for this clone. The chain is built from TRBV19 and TRBJ1-5; a weak D match, TRBD1 (5 bases). Germline CDR1 LNHDA, CDR2 SQIVND (reference sequence). CDR3 length equals 16 residues. Deletions cut 5 bases from V and 3 bases from J, with 17 bases between. The CDR3 spells CASSALIGANNQPQHF. The DNA of the CDR3 is TGTGCCAGTAGTGCCCTGATTGGGGCAAACAATCAGCCCCAGCATTTT.

This clone was seen once. The genes are TRBV28 and TRBJ2-6, with 7 nucleotides matching TRBD2. Unmatched junction bases numbered 7, after V lost 7 bases and J lost 4 bases. The CDR3 is 15 amino acids. In germline, CDR1 is MDHEN, CDR2 SYDVKM. CDR3 DNA: TGTGCCAGCACCTGGGGAGGGGTCGGGGCCAACGTCCTGACTTTC. It is translated as CASTWGGVGANVLTF.

This CDR3 is CASSAGGPTEAFF. As DNA, the CDR3 is TGTGCCAGCAGTGCGGGGGGGCCGACTGAAGCTTTCTTT. The chain employs TRBV12-3 or TRBV12-4 and TRBJ1-1, with D maybe TRBD1 (6 bases). CDR3 size: 13 residues. Trimming took 5 bases from V and 5 from J, leaving 12 bases between them.

The chain employs TRBV9 and TRBJ1-3, with D unresolved. This CDR3 comprises 15 residues. Trimming took 4 bases from V and 4 from J, leaving 15 bases between them. The germline CDR1 and CDR2 sequences are SGDLS and YYNGEE. The CDR3 nucleotides read TGTGCCAGCAGCCCGCCTGGAGGGCGAGGAAACACCATATATTTT. Translated: CASSPPGGRGNTIYF.

Only one count was recorded for this clone. The chain combines TRBV5-1 with TRBJ1-1, with D unresolved. Trimming pared 0 bases from V and 5 bases from J, leaving 11 bases between. Germline lookup yields CDR1 SGHRS and CDR2 YFSETQ. This CDR3 spans 14 amino acids. CDR3 amino acids: CASSLGIGSTEAFF. DNA for the CDR3: TGCGCCAGCAGCTTGGGAATCGGGAGTACTGAAGCTTTCTTT.

The chain recombines TRBV5-1 with TRBJ1-6; D possibly corresponds to TRBD1 (5 bases). CDR1 is SGHRS, CDR2 YFSETQ, per germline. The CDR3 length is 15 residues. V lost 6 bases to trimming and J lost 1 base, with 11 bases between them. CDR3: CASKEGTSYNSPLHF. The CDR3 DNA is TGCGCCAGCAAGGAGGGGACGTCCTATAATTCACCCCTCCACTTT. The complete variable domain, with remaining parts taken from reference TRBV5-1 and TRBJ1-6, reads KAGVTQTPRYLIKTRGQQVTLSCSPISGHRSVSWYQQTPGQGLQFLFEYFSETQRNKGNFPGRFSGRQFSNSRSEMNVSTLELGDSALYLCASKEGTSYNSPLHFGNGTRLTVT.

V gene TRBV19 combines with J gene TRBJ1-4; possibly TRBD1 for D (6 bases). V lost 7 bases and J lost 5, with 14 bases in between. The CDR3 is made up of 14 amino acids. Germline CDR1 is LNHDA and CDR2 is SQIVND (reference sequence). CDR3 nucleotides: TGTGCCAGTACGGACGGGACAAGAAATGAAAAACTGTTTTTT. Translated, it gives CASTDGTRNEKLFF. Based on the CDR3 plus reference TRBV19 and TRBJ1-4, the full variable domain is DGGITQSPKYLFRKEGQNVTLSCEQNLNHDAMYWYRQDPGQGLRLIYYSQIVNDFQKGDIAEGYSVSREKKESFPLTVTSAQKNPTAFYLCASTDGTRNEKLFFGSGTQLSVL.

This clone was observed a handful of times. V gene TRBV6-5 combines with J gene TRBJ2-7; possibly TRBD2 for D (6 bases). The V end lost 11 bases, the J end lost 4 bases, and 21 bases lay between the germline ends. The CDR3 runs 14 residues. Looked up from germline, CDR1 is MNHEY and CDR2 is SVGAGI. CDR3 nucleotide sequence: TGTGCCGGAGGCGGGACTCTCGATGCTTACGAGCAGTACTTC. Translation gives CAGGGTLDAYEQYF.

The chain carries TRBV3-1 (or the pseudogene TRBV3-2) and TRBJ1-1; D may be TRBD1 (6 bases). Germline CDR1 is LGHDT and CDR2 is YNNKEL (reference sequence). Deletions cut 6 bases from V and 8 bases from J, with 10 bases between. The CDR3 totals 11 residues. The CDR3 nucleotides read TGTGCCAGCAGACAGGGAGGGGAAGCTTTCTTT. Its translation: CASRQGGEAFF.

V and J are TRBV20-1 and TRBJ1-1, with D perhaps TRBD1 (5 bases). This CDR3 is built from 10 residues. Trimming left V 7 bases short and J 11 bases short, with 14 bases between. In germline, CDR1 is DFQATT, CDR2 SNEGSKA (reference sequence). CDR3 DNA: TGCAGTGTGGGGCAGGGTGGCGCTTTCTTT. Translating it yields CSVGQGGAFF.

The CDR3 spells CASSERTGIYEQYF. The DNA for the CDR3 is TGTGCCAGCAGTGAACGGACAGGGATCTACGAGCAGTACTTC. The V call is TRBV2, the J call TRBJ2-7; 8 nucleotides align to TRBD1. There are 14 residues in the CDR3. Germline CDR1 and CDR2: SNHLY and FYNNEI. Germline trimming cut 2 bases from V and 3 bases from J; bases unmatched to any gene: 3.

V is TRBV21-1 and J is TRBJ2-3; the D call TRBD2 from the table was never checked on the DNA. TRBV21-1 represents a pseudogene. There are 18 residues in the CDR3. This chain's CDR3 is CASSPLPRGGTSTDTQYF. The DNA for the CDR3 is TGTGCCAGCAGCCCTCTCCCCCGGGGGGGGACGAGCACAGATACGCAGTATTTT.

The chain is built from TRBV25-1 and TRBJ2-2; D gene unclear. The CDR3 contains 15 residues. V dropped 0 bases and J dropped 2 bases, with 7 bases sitting between them. Germline V gene data show CDR1 as MGHDK and CDR2 as SYGVNS. In DNA form, the CDR3 reads TGTGCCAGCAGTGAATATGGCAGAAACACCGGGGAGCTGTTTTTT. Protein sequence: CASSEYGRNTGELFF.

J is TRBJ2-7 and V is TRBV3-1 (or the pseudogene TRBV3-2); 8 positions match TRBD2. This CDR3 spans 14 amino acids. CDR1 and CDR2 (germline): LGHDT, YNNKEL (reference sequence). With 4 bases clipped from V and 5 bases from J, the junction kept 7 bases outside the gene matches. The CDR3 protein is CASSLGLGTHEQYF. The CDR3 coding sequence is TGTGCCAGCAGCCTGGGACTAGGCACCCACGAGCAGTACTTC.